This paragraph reports one TCR beta chain. Its matching antigen is unknown. The CDR3 runs to 13 residues. Trimming removed 0 bases at V and 8 bases at J, with 7 bases between. Germline V CDR1 and CDR2: LGHNT, FRNRAP. Using RNA transcripts as the source, TCR beta CDR3 regions were amplified. RT-PCR in the first round (using the HTBI primer set) targeted the TCR CDR3. Via MiXCR, TCRdb re-called the multiplex PCR reads, giving one row per CDR3 protein. In the table there are a few hundred thousand distinct CDR3 sequences, around 20% of which are singletons. The source of the sample is a study of T cells in Graves' hyperthyroidism and ophthalmopathy. Study-level findings and limits: Classification by a 13 V-J model distinguished ophthalmopathy from stable hyperthyroidism. Peripheral blood also featured most of the thyroid clonotypes expanded above 0.001.

The receptor was derived from a man aged 18 to 29 with Graves' ophthalmopathy. This rearrangement joins TRBV12-5 to TRBJ2-2; D not resolved. The sequencing input was blood. The CDR3 DNA sequence: TGTGCTAGTGGTTTGGTACCTTGGGGGGAGCTGTTTTTT. The encoded protein is CASGLVPWGELFF.